These T cell receptor beta chains were read from a single sample in a study of blood T cell repertoires in COVID-19. The data were produced by immunoSEQ multiplex PCR, yet TCRdb's version contains in-frame clones alone and is incomplete. The data show about 150,000 clones, roughly 80% seen once. Sequencing was done on a sample of peripheral blood. The receptors originated from a woman of 80 years or more with acute or convalescent COVID-19. The CDR3 runs from the conserved cysteine through the conserved F or W.

v_call	cdr3_aa
TRBV5-1	CASSRGLAGVGGTDTQYF
TRBV19	CASSIESFGTAYSNQPQHF
TRBV4-3	CASSQAARSRNEQFF
TRBV5-4	CASSLDRGNYGYTF
TRBV12-3/TRBV12-4	CASSPTGDQPQHF
TRBV6-2/TRBV6-3	CASSPWTNKETQYF
TRBV10-1	CASSPGQSYNEQFF
TRBV29-1	CSVEAPRRSYNEQFF
TRBV21-1	CASTGGGQGATEAFF
TRBV7-2	CASSPRTGGVSGANVLTF
TRBV10-3	CAISPGTGNSNQPQHF
TRBV5-1	CASSLGGRKNTEAFF
TRBV6-4	CASSGGGGTEAFF
TRBV24-1	CATSDGGDEQFF
TRBV9	CASSPGDRGRSGYTF
TRBV29-1	CSVGGGQYEQYF